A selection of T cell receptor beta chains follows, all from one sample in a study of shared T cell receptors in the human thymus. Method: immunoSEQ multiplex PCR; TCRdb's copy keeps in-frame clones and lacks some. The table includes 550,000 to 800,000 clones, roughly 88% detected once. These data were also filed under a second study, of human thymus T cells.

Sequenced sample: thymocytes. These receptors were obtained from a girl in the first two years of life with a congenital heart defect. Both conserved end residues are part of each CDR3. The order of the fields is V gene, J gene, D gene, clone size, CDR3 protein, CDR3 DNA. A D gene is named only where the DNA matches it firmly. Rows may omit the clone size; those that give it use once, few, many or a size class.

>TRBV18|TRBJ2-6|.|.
CASSPAPRVDANSGANVLTF
TGTGCCAGCTCACCAGCCCCGCGCGTTGATGCAAATTCTGGGGCCAACGTCCTGACTTTC
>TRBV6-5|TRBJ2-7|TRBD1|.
CASSETGQNYEQYF
TGTGCCAGCAGTGAGACAGGGCAGAACTACGAGCAGTACTTC
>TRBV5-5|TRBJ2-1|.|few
CASSKDRGTYNEQFF
TGTGCCAGCAGCAAGGACAGAGGAACCTACAATGAGCAGTTCTTC
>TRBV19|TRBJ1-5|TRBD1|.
CASSMAGTGRDQPQHF
TGTGCCAGTAGTATGGCGGGGACAGGGAGGGATCAGCCCCAGCATTTT
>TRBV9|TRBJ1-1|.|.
CASSVVTATEAFF
TGTGCCAGCAGCGTAGTGACAGCCACTGAAGCTTTCTTT
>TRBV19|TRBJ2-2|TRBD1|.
CASSTTGGTSTGELFF
TGTGCCAGTAGTACTACAGGGGGGACGAGCACCGGGGAGCTGTTTTTT
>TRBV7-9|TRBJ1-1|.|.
CASYQTDLNTEAFF
TGTGCCAGCTACCAAACAGACCTGAACACTGAAGCTTTCTTT
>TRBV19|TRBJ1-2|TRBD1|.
CASSIGVRFLDRGFKNGYTF
TGTGCCAGTAGTATCGGGGTCCGTTTTTTGGACAGGGGATTTAAGAATGGCTACACCTTC
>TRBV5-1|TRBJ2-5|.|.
CASSFGSGAPQETQYF
TGCGCCAGCAGCTTCGGTTCTGGGGCGCCACAAGAGACCCAGTACTTC
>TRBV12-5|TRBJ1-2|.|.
CASGLVKHGYTF
TGTGCTAGTGGTTTGGTAAAGCATGGCTACACCTTC
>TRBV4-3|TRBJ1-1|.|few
CASSQGQNTEAFF
TGCGCCAGCAGCCAAGGGCAAAACACTGAAGCTTTCTTT
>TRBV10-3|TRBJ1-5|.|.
CAIKGSLGGNQPQHF
TGTGCCATCAAAGGCAGCTTGGGCGGCAATCAGCCCCAGCATTTT
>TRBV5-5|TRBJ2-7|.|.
CASTFGANSYEQYF
TGTGCCAGCACCTTTGGGGCTAACTCCTACGAGCAGTACTTC
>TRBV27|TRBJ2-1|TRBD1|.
CASSTPILRDRVNEQFF
TGTGCCAGCAGTACTCCGATACTCCGGGACAGGGTAAATGAGCAGTTCTTC
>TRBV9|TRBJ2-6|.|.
CASSAKHSGANVLTF
TGTGCCAGCAGCGCCAAACACTCTGGGGCCAACGTCCTGACTTTC
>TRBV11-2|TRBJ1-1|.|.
CASSLDCRDTEAFF
TGTGCCAGCAGCTTAGATTGCAGGGACACTGAAGCTTTCTTT
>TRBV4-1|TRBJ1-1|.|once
CASSPGGLRRDF
TGCGCCAGCAGCCCCGGGGGTCTTCGGCGGGACTTT
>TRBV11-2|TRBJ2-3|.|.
CASSYYLRLDRDTQYF
TGTGCCAGCAGCTACTACCTACGCCTAGACAGAGATACGCAGTATTTT
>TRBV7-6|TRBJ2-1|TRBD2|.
CASSLVPLAGGEYNEQFF
TGTGCCAGCAGCTTAGTTCCCCTGGCGGGGGGCGAGTACAATGAGCAGTTCTTC
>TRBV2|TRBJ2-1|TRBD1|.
CASSPGTDSYNEQFF
TGTGCCAGCAGTCCCGGGACAGACTCCTACAATGAGCAGTTCTTC
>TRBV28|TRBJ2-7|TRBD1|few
CASIPGQGVYEQYF
TGTGCCAGCATCCCGGGACAGGGTGTATACGAGCAGTACTTC
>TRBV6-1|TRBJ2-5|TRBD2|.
CASSDLSGGSEETQYF
TGTGCCAGCAGTGACCTTAGCGGGGGGTCAGAAGAGACCCAGTACTTC
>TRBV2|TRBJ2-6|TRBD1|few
CASSPMDRGRSGANVLTF
TGTGCCAGCAGTCCTATGGACAGGGGGAGGTCTGGGGCCAACGTCCTGACTTTC
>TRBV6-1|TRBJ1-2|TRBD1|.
CASSLTGGARGYTF
TGTGCCAGCAGCCTGACAGGGGGCGCTCGGGGCTACACCTTC
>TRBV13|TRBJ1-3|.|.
CASTERGEDSGNTIYF
TGTGCCAGCACGGAAAGAGGGGAGGACTCTGGAAACACCATATATTTT
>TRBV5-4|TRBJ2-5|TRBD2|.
CASSLVVAGTQETQYF
TGTGCCAGCAGCTTGGTAGTAGCGGGTACCCAAGAGACCCAGTACTTC
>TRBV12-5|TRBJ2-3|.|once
CASGLRGTGTQYF
TGTGCTAGTGGTTTGAGGGGTACGGGTACGCAGTATTTT
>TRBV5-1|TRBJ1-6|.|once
CASSFRGNRYNSPLHF
TGCGCCAGCAGCTTCAGAGGAAATCGGTATAATTCACCCCTCCACTTT
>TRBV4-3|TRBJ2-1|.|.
CASSQVALAPNEQFF
TGCGCCAGCAGCCAAGTAGCACTGGCCCCGAATGAGCAGTTCTTC
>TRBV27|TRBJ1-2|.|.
CASRQIQNNYGYTF
TGTGCCAGCAGACAAATCCAGAATAACTATGGCTACACCTTC
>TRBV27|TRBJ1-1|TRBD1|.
CASSFGQVDLEGGMNTEAFF
TGTGCCAGCAGTTTCGGACAGGTTGATCTGGAGGGGGGAATGAACACTGAAGCTTTCTTT
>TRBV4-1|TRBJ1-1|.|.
CASSQDSGRRRNTEAFF
TGCGCCAGCAGCCAAGACTCTGGCAGGAGGAGGAACACTGAAGCTTTCTTT
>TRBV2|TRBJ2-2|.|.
CASSPGVVGELFF
TGTGCCAGCAGCCCAGGGGTGGTCGGGGAGCTGTTTTTT
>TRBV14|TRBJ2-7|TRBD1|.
CASSQVPGTGGKMGREQYF
TGTGCCAGCAGCCAAGTCCCCGGGACAGGGGGCAAAATGGGGCGCGAGCAGTACTTC
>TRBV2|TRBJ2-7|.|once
CASRGRGSSYEQYF
TGTGCCAGCAGGGGCAGGGGCTCATCCTACGAGCAGTACTTC
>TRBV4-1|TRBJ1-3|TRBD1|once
CASSLQFPDRVNSGNTIYF
TGCGCCAGCAGCCTCCAATTTCCGGACAGGGTAAACTCTGGAAACACCATATATTTT
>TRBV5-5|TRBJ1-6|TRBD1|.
CASSLVGQGNSPLHF
TGTGCCAGCAGCTTGGTGGGACAGGGTAATTCACCCCTCCACTTT
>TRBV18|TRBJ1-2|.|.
CASSPPREGDYGYTF
TGTGCCAGCTCACCCCCTCGAGAGGGCGACTATGGCTACACCTTC
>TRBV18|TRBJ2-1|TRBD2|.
CASSHPSGASSYNEQFF
TGTGCCAGCTCCCACCCGAGCGGGGCCAGCTCCTACAATGAGCAGTTCTTC
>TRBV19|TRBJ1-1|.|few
CASSIGGSGNTEAFF
TGTGCCAGTAGTATCGGCGGGTCGGGGAACACTGAAGCTTTCTTT
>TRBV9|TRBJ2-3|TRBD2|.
CASSVDRPVAGGPRGTQYF
TGTGCCAGCAGCGTAGATAGGCCTGTAGCGGGGGGGCCAAGGGGTACGCAGTATTTT
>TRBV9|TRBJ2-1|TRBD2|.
CASSVNGGSYNEQFF
TGTGCCAGCAGCGTAAACGGGGGGTCCTACAATGAGCAGTTCTTC